This T cell receptor beta chain was profiled in a study of cytomegalovirus exposure and HLA in healthy donors (TCRdb year 2017). Study-wide context: An earlier analysis of approximately 640 of the donors reported approximately 290 Gb of sequence data and 120 million or so unique TCR beta sequences from roughly 200 million T cells. Because of strong linkage in the cohort, roughly five DR-DQ haplotypes were treated as single units for association and clustering. Using immunosequencing, the study profiled T cell repertoires from approximately 700 subjects and related those repertoires to cytomegalovirus serostatus. Typing coverage varied by locus: roughly 629-630 donors for A, B, C, DRB1 and DQB1; 500 to 550 for DQA1; more than 600 for DPA1; approximately 450 for DPB1. Along with the approximately 650-subject first cohort, a separate validation cohort of about 110 different subjects was used. In an earlier analysis of 500 to 650 of the donors, high-throughput TCR beta sequencing was used to judge whether each TCR beta V gene segment behaved as functional or pseudogenic. Every repertoire in the discovery cohort had been generated on one and the same sequencing platform. Rather than drawing on any new phenotypic data, the later analysis identified candidate immune exposures from TCR beta sequences and the way those sequences occurred across donors. The study combined high-throughput TCR immunosequencing, statistical association of individual TCRs with disease status, and machine learning to predict cytomegalovirus infection status. An early release that covered 500 to 800 HLA-typed donors contained approximately 300 gigabases of sequencing data and 75 million to 100 million unique TCR sequences. Donor age, sex, ethnicity and CMV serostatus were compiled alongside the repertoire data. Among some 400 genotyped donors of the cohort, an average of around 220,000 unique TCR beta nucleotide sequences was sequenced per donor, of which about 19% were non-productive. A later genetic analysis took genome-wide SNP genotypes for 398 of the 666 donors and used that subset as a discovery cohort. The study aimed to test whether signatures of past pathogen exposure could be identified by cataloging public T cell receptors. Both class I and class II loci were covered by HLA typing, at four-digit resolution. Among the approximately 400 genotyped donors, roughly 80% belonged to the genetic ancestry cluster associated with self-reported Caucasian donors. A later analysis re-analyzed previously published TCR beta repertoires from roughly 690 donors and added high-resolution HLA genotyping to study TCR occurrence patterns. What the work shows at the level of the full study, not this receptor alone: In an earlier analysis of 587 of the donors, most TCR beta V segments appeared in productive rearrangements about 87% or about 30% of the time, broadly matching IMGT annotations. Most TCR sequences were observed very rarely across donors, whereas some public TCRs were present in many individuals. A group of highly shared sequence variants was considered likely to be a technical artifact of the sequencing pipeline. In vitro tests confirmed that three of the cytomegalovirus-associated TCR beta chains recognize cytomegalovirus antigens. Sequencing depth was assumed to be roughly uniform across donors in the presence/absence analyses, though that assumption may not hold. According to a later genetic analysis, donors in an Asian-associated ancestry cluster had fewer N-insertions in productive TCRs than the roughly 700-donor mean. A further reported finding was that TCR beta sequences accurately predicted the HLA-A and HLA-B alleles for most subjects in the first cohort. An association between a missense DCLRE1C variant and V-gene and J-gene trimming of TCR beta chains was found in a later genetic analysis and replicated in an independent cohort. HLA typing was unavailable for some donors at each locus, so association tests used only the typed subset. Linkage disequilibrium might explain the correlated functional status among segregating V segments, but an unknown experimental factor could not be excluded. The authors suggested that the approach could potentially be extended to other disease states and immunological phenotypes. Immune exposure information for the cohort was limited to CMV serostatus. At a false discovery rate of 0.05, a later analysis linked about 17,000 TCR beta sequences to specific HLA alleles. In a later analysis, several top co-occurrence clusters were reported to appear linked to parvovirus B19, influenza, CMV and Epstein-Barr virus. In a later analysis, the rate of TCR association differed among HLA loci, with DRB1 alleles having the most associated TCRs and HLA-C alleles having the fewest. Compared with equally common non-associated chains, HLA-associated TCR beta chains in a later analysis were more clonally expanded and had lower generation probabilities. The classifier was reported to diagnose cytomegalovirus status with high specificity and sensitivity in both the original and validation cohorts. A later analysis found that most CMV-associated TCR beta chains appeared HLA-restricted, with HLA associations seemingly driven largely by CMV exposure. Assigning TCR associations to individual alleles was difficult when HLA alleles, especially DR and DQ, strongly co-occurred. The study listed 150 to 200 TCR beta chains as associated with cytomegalovirus. Some IMGT-functional V segments, including TRBV6-2 and TRBV6-3, could not be told apart with the 87-base-pair reads, so those segments were excluded. The cohort was sequenced for TCR beta chains only, and without alpha or paired-chain data the features that could be detected were limited. The earlier analysis of fewer than 750 of the donors excluded roughly 16 rarely observed V segments, including chromosome 9 orphons, because counts were too low.

The cohort consisted of hundreds of healthy bone marrow donors. All cohort members were sampled while nominally healthy, although unrecorded immune exposures were likely present. The donor tested CMV seronegative and was one of the 352 seronegative cohort members. A peripheral blood sample was provided by each donor, and peripheral blood mononuclear cells were used for TCR beta sequencing. The Qiagen DNeasy Blood Extraction Kit was used to extract genomic DNA from the blood cell samples. V and J are truncated by 3 bases and 5 bases respectively, leaving an intervening sequence of 8 bases. CDR1 and CDR2 are drawn from the germline V gene: SGHDT, YYEEEE. The CDR3 holds 12 amino acids from the cysteine to the phenylalanine. The sequence is cut down to CDR3 DNA, 36 bases in frame from base 1. Receptor amplification or capture employed the immunoSEQ multiplex PCR assay. For the multiplex PCR, a mixture combining 60 forward primers for TCR Vbeta segments and 13 reverse primers for TCR Jbeta segments was used. Amplification of the CDR3 region of rearranged TCR beta genes was performed with a multiplex PCR assay on genomic DNA. On the Illumina HiSeq System, the amplified TCR beta libraries were sequenced as 87-base-pair reads. On the study's bioinformatics: In a later analysis, roughly 80 million unique TCR beta chains were counted across the approximately 620 repertoires, and roughly 11 million of these chains were shared by at least two donors. Raw reads were error-corrected and collapsed into unique sequences by a nearest-neighbor algorithm in which closely related sequences were merged to remove PCR and sequencing errors. To assign V, D and J gene segments, CDR3 sequences were aligned to IMGT reference sequences. For a sequence to be retained, a match of at least six nucleotides to both a V gene segment and a J gene segment was required. A rearrangement counted as productive if the CDR3 had no stop codons and remained in frame with V and J, and every other rearrangement counted as non-productive. CDR3 was defined according to IMGT convention as the region running from the second conserved V-encoded cysteine to the conserved J-encoded phenylalanine. In an earlier analysis of just under 600 of the donors, sequences lacking an unambiguous match to a single V gene segment were excluded. In an earlier analysis of a few hundred of the donors, a V segment was called functional when productive rearrangements were above 56.7%, and segregating when the standard deviation between donors exceeded 5%. A statistical classification framework was built for diagnosing cytomegalovirus status from the catalog of TCR beta chain sequences. V and J gene assignment, in a later analysis, came from comparing TCR nucleotide sequences with IMGT/GENE-DB human TR gene sequences. The TCRdist pipeline was used in a later analysis to assign CDR3 sequences and most-parsimonious VDJ recombination scenarios. A later analysis defined each TCR beta chain by its CDR3 amino acid sequence plus V-gene family, and excluded reads lacking a unique V-gene family. As a way to deal with suspected cross-contamination and a sequencing artifact, a later analysis dropped 450 to 600 nucleotide sequences that were highly shared and had low generation probability. In a later analysis, a clonal expansion index was calculated for each public chain from normalized within-repertoire ranks of inferred template counts. In a later analysis, generation probabilities were computed using a VDJ recombination model fitted to out-of-frame rearrangements, and the results were checked against IGoR. In a later analysis, hypergeometric tests were used to score TCR-TCR, TCR-HLA and TCR-CMV co-occurrence, with a repertoire-size bias correction applied to TCR pairs. A later analysis estimated false discovery rates by permuting HLA or CMV assignments 20 times. In a later analysis, co-occurring TCRs were grouped using DBSCAN, and TCRdist sequence similarity was added for clustering within HLA-allele-positive subsets. Repertoires with fewer than 30,000 or more than 120,000 public chains were left out of co-occurrence clustering, as were about 5 repertoires with anomalous nucleotide sharing. Here the immuneACCESS table is served through TCRdb, limited to in-frame sequences with V and J called. Missing clones are a known gap in these copies; in checked studies unresolved V genes cover under half, and the rest lacks a known reason. The V and J calls and clone size come from that table; D and trimming were worked out from the DNA. In this sample's table one finds about 120,000 clones. The leading ten clones occupy 3.5% to 4.5% of the sample.

Comments on this clone: The clone's antigen remains unknown.

The chain uses TRBV5-6 and TRBJ2-5; D gene: possibly TRBD1, on 6 matching bases. This sequence originates from a man aged 30 to 45 in good health and CMV-seronegative. Sequencing was performed on PBMCs. The encoded CDR3 is CASSSRGETQYF. Read as DNA, the sequence is TGTGCCAGCAGCTCGAGGGGGGAGACCCAGTACTTC.